One sample yielded the 24 T cell receptor beta chains listed below, sequenced in a study of blood T cell repertoires in COVID-19. Produced via immunoSEQ multiplex PCR; TCRdb's table is partial and in-frame only. In the table there are roughly 250,000 clones, almost 85% of which are singletons. The sample comprised peripheral blood. The source is a woman older than 75 with acute or convalescent COVID-19.

The chain couples TRBV19 to TRBJ1-2; tentative D call: TRBD1 (5 bases). This CDR3 contains 14 residues. Germline V gene data show CDR1 as LNHDA and CDR2 as SQIVND (reference sequence). V lost 1 base, J lost 6 bases, and 12 bases lay in between. As DNA, the CDR3 is TGTGCCAGTAGTATAGGAGGCAGGGCGAATGGCTACACCTTC. Protein product: CASSIGGRANGYTF.

V is TRBV5-1 and J is TRBJ1-6; the match to TRBD1 covers 9 bases. Germline V lookup: CDR1 SGHRS, CDR2 YFSETQ. This CDR3 is 16 amino acids long. The J segment lost 7 bases and the V segment lost 0 bases, leaving 5 bases of the junction unmatched. For the CDR3, the DNA is TGCGCCAGCAGCTTGGCCGCGGGACAGGGAAATTCACCCCTCCACTTT. Translated, it gives CASSLAAGQGNSPLHF.

Only one count was recorded for this clone. The genes are TRBV20-1 and TRBJ2-5; a possible D gene is TRBD1 (5 bases). The V gene lost 3 bases and the J gene lost 5 bases, with 7 bases spanning the gap. Germline CDR1 DFQATT, CDR2 SNEGSKA (reference sequence). The CDR3 extends over 11 amino acids. The CDR3 DNA is TGCAGTGCTAGTAAGGGGGAGACCCAGTACTTC. Its protein product is CSASKGETQYF.

As to this clone: Other nucleotide sequences from this sample produce the same CDR3. The chain couples TRBV5-1 to TRBJ2-2; a weak D match, TRBD1 (6 bases). Trimming left V 2 bases short and J 2 bases short, with 10 bases between. CDR1 SGHRS and CDR2 YFSETQ come from the germline V gene. The CDR3 has 15 residues. The CDR3 DNA is TGCGCCAGCAGCTTAACGGACAGAAACACCGGGGAGCTGTTTTTT. Translated: CASSLTDRNTGELFF.

The chain employs TRBV19 and TRBJ2-5; 8 bases fit TRBD1. The CDR3 totals 16 residues. Germline loops: CDR1 LNHDA, CDR2 SQIVND (reference sequence). V dropped 5 bases and J dropped 5; count of bases not matched to a gene: 13. Written as DNA, the CDR3 is TGTGCCAGTAGTGGCCCCTGGTCAGGGGGCGGCGAGACCCAGTACTTC. Protein: CASSGPWSGGGETQYF.

The V and J genes are TRBV5-6 and TRBJ2-2, with D uncertain. The CDR3 has 16 amino acids. Germline V gene sequence: CDR1 SGHDT, CDR2 YYEEEE. Deletions cut 2 bases from V and 1 base from J, with 12 bases between. The CDR3 DNA reads as TGTGCCAGCAGCTTTTATAAGGAGCGGAACACCGGGGAGCTGTTTTTT. As protein: CASSFYKERNTGELFF.

The chain uses TRBV2 and TRBJ1-4; TRBD1 matches 12 bases. Germline CDR1 SNHLY, CDR2 FYNNEI. This CDR3 has 17 residues. Trimming removed 5 bases from V and 5 bases from J; junction bases left unmatched: 9. The CDR3 coding sequence is TGTGCCAGCAGTAGGGGACAGGGGGCGCGGATAAATGAAAAACTGTTTTTT. Translation gives CASSRGQGARINEKLFF.

This clone occurred a few times. V and J are TRBV6-1 and TRBJ1-4; 8 bases match TRBD1. Losses at the gene ends were 0 bases for V and 2 bases for J; bases not matched to a gene: 5. This CDR3 has 17 amino acids. CDR1 and CDR2 (germline): MNHNS, SASEGT. The CDR3 sequence: CASSEAGRGPTNEKLFF. The DNA for the CDR3 is TGTGCCAGCAGTGAAGCGGGCAGGGGGCCTACTAATGAAAAACTGTTTTTT.

This clone was counted a few times. The rearrangement links TRBV7-6 to TRBJ1-3; D unclear. Germline values: CDR1 SGHVS, CDR2 FNYEAQ. The CDR3 spans 16 residues. The ends were cut back, 0 bases at V and 3 bases at J, with 12 bases in the middle. The chain's CDR3 is CASSLAAGGLGNTIYF. The CDR3 nucleotides read TGTGCCAGCAGCTTAGCGGCGGGTGGGCTTGGAAACACCATATATTTT.

The chain carries TRBV2 and TRBJ1-5; possibly TRBD1 for D (6 bases). Germline V gives CDR1 SNHLY, CDR2 FYNNEI. V lost 0 bases and J lost 8, with 14 bases in between. The CDR3 runs to 15 residues. CDR3 DNA: TGTGCCAGCAGTGAAGCGGCCGCCAACAGGGAGCCCCAGCATTTT. Translated: CASSEAAANREPQHF. The whole variable domain, remainder taken from reference TRBV2 and TRBJ1-5, is EPEVTQTPSHQVTQMGQEVILRCVPISNHLYFYWYRQILGQKVEFLVSFYNNEISEKSEIFDDQFSVERPDGSNFTLKIRSTKLEDSAMYFCASSEAAANREPQHFGDGTRLSIL.

The V and J genes are TRBV5-4 and TRBJ1-1, with D perhaps matching TRBD1 (6 bases). The germline V gene encodes CDR1 SGHNT and CDR2 YYREEE (reference sequence). The CDR3 runs 14 residues. V lost 2 bases to trimming and J lost 4 bases, with 12 bases between them. The CDR3 is CASSLGQGSTEAFF. DNA of the CDR3: TGTGCCAGCAGCTTAGGTCAGGGGAGCACTGAAGCTTTCTTT. Together with reference TRBV5-4 and TRBJ1-1, the CDR3 gives the full variable domain: ETGVTQSPTHLIKTRGQQVTLRCSSQSGHNTVSWYQQALGQGPQFIFQYYREEENGRGNFPPRFSGLQFPNYSSELNVNALELDDSALYLCASSLGQGSTEAFFGQGTRLTVV.

The gene calls are TRBV6-5 and TRBJ2-1; D is possibly TRBD1 (6 bases). V was pared by 6 bases and J by 5 bases, with 17 bases between. CDR1 is MNHEY, CDR2 SVGAGI, per germline. The CDR3 consists of 15 residues. CDR3 sequence (DNA): TGTGCCAGCAGCTCCGGGACATCAGGTCACAATGAGCAGTTCTTC. Amino acid sequence: CASSSGTSGHNEQFF.

V usage is TRBV3-1 (or the pseudogene TRBV3-2) and J usage is TRBJ2-7; D gene unclear. This CDR3 comprises 13 residues. Germline lookup yields CDR1 LGHDT and CDR2 YNNKEL (reference sequence). Trimming took off 3 bases at V and 4 bases at J, with 10 bases between the two ends. CDR3 sequence: CASSHFDKYEQYF. The CDR3 coding sequence is TGTGCCAGCAGCCATTTTGACAAATACGAGCAGTACTTC.

V and J are TRBV10-3 and TRBJ2-1, with 7 bases aligning to TRBD2. The CDR3 loop spans 15 amino acids. V shed 0 bases, J shed 2 bases, and the junction held 1 base outside the gene matches. In germline, CDR1 is ENHRY, CDR2 SYGVKD. CDR3 in amino acids: CAISESTSPYNEQFF. The DNA for the CDR3 is TGTGCCATCAGTGAGTCGACTAGCCCCTACAATGAGCAGTTCTTC.

The J gene is TRBJ1-4, the V gene TRBV25-1; D call uncertain. Germline lookup yields CDR1 MGHDK and CDR2 SYGVNS. V was clipped by 3 bases and J by 8 bases, with 13 bases between them. The CDR3 is 14 residues long. Here the CDR3 reads CASSEEGTKEKLFF. As DNA, the CDR3 is TGTGCCAGCAGTGAGGAGGGAACGAAGGAAAAACTGTTTTTT.

This chain connects TRBV28 to TRBJ1-4; D may be TRBD1 (6 bases). Trimming took off 3 bases at V and 8 bases at J, with 10 bases between the two ends. Germline V gene sequence: CDR1 MDHEN, CDR2 SYDVKM. CDR3 length equals 13 residues. The CDR3 is CASSFRQVEKLFF. The CDR3 DNA is TGTGCCAGCAGTTTCCGACAGGTGGAAAAACTGTTTTTT.

This chain connects TRBV6-6 to TRBJ2-3; D remains unclear. The V end lost 5 bases, the J end lost 1 base, and 19 bases lay between the germline ends. The CDR3 has 17 amino acids. Germline V gene lookup returns CDR1 MNHNY and CDR2 SVGAGI (reference sequence). The DNA of the CDR3 is TGTGCCAGCAGTCGAGCTTATGCCCCCCGGGGCACAGATACGCAGTATTTT. It translates to CASSRAYAPRGTDTQYF.

This clone has more than one count but fewer than ten. J is TRBJ2-2 and V is TRBV7-3, with D unclear. The CDR3 totals 13 residues. Trimming removed 2 bases from V and 3 bases from J, with 4 bases in between. The germline V gene encodes CDR1 SGHTA and CDR2 FQGTGA. The CDR3 region is CASSLLHTGELFF. The CDR3 DNA reads TGTGCCAGCAGCTTACTCCACACCGGGGAGCTGTTTTTT.

The rearrangement joins TRBV9 to TRBJ2-3; D call uncertain. V dropped 3 bases and J dropped 1 base, with 15 bases sitting between them. The V gene's germline CDR1 is SGDLS and CDR2 YYNGEE. The CDR3 runs 16 residues. CDR3 sequence (DNA): TGTGCCAGCAGCGCCCGTCGAGCTGTCGGCACAGATACGCAGTATTTT. The encoded protein is CASSARRAVGTDTQYF.

The rearrangement uses TRBV10-3 and TRBJ1-2; 7 positions match TRBD1. There are 13 residues in the CDR3. V shed 8 bases, J shed 3 bases, and the junction held 6 bases outside the gene matches. Per germline, CDR1 ENHRY and CDR2 SYGVKD. The DNA of the CDR3 is TGTGCCATCCTTGACAGGGTAGACTATGGCTACACCTTC. Protein product: CAILDRVDYGYTF.

The chain couples TRBV4-1 to TRBJ2-2; D is uncertain. Trimming shortened V by 0 bases and J by 3 bases, and 11 bases separated the two germline ends. Germline V gives CDR1 MGHRA, CDR2 YSYEKL. This CDR3 is built from 16 residues. In nucleotides, the CDR3 is TGCGCCAGCAGCCAAGATAACTTACAGTACACCGGGGAGCTGTTTTTT. Translating gives CASSQDNLQYTGELFF.

This rearrangement joins TRBV3-1 (or the pseudogene TRBV3-2) to TRBJ2-3; no clear D gene. This CDR3 region has 12 residues. V dropped 4 bases and J dropped 2 bases, with 4 bases sitting between them. Germline loops: CDR1 LGHDT, CDR2 YNNKEL (reference sequence). The CDR3 reads CASSPSTDTQYF. The CDR3 coding sequence is TGTGCCAGCAGCCCTTCCACAGATACGCAGTATTTT.

The V and J genes are TRBV18 and TRBJ1-5; TRBD1 agrees at 8 bases. The J segment lost 10 bases and the V segment lost 5 bases, leaving 7 bases of the junction unmatched. The CDR3 is 13 residues long. The V gene's germline CDR1 is KGHSH and CDR2 LQKENI. The CDR3: CASSRTGNDPQHF. CDR3 DNA sequence: TGTGCCAGCTCAAGGACAGGGAACGATCCCCAGCATTTT.

The rearrangement links TRBV28 to TRBJ1-5; tentative D call: TRBD1 (5 bases). The length of the CDR3 is 15 residues. Germline values: CDR1 MDHEN, CDR2 SYDVKM. V dropped 3 bases and J dropped 3 bases, with 12 bases sitting between them. Written as DNA, the CDR3 is TGTGCCAGCAGTTTCGTTACAGGAGTCAATCAGCCCCAGCATTTT. Its translation is CASSFVTGVNQPQHF.